The source of this TCR beta chain is a study of radiation and T cells in renal cell carcinoma. Study outcomes and limitations: From baseline, blood top tumor clonotypes peaked at 2 weeks post-radiation. Without pretreatment biopsies, baseline tumor clonotype presence was undetermined.

Time point reported: blood 2 weeks post-SBRT. Treatment indicated: 15 Gy SBRT to primary tumor, nephrectomy 4 weeks later. Blood was sampled at baseline, 2 weeks and 4 weeks after SBRT. The patient's renal cell carcinoma had clear cell pathology. CDR1 is SNHLY and CDR2 is FYNNEI in the germline V gene. The V and J ends lost 8 bases and 0 bases respectively, with 8 bases between them. The CDR3 consists of 12 residues. About this clone itself: Its antigen is currently unknown.

This table comes from immunoSEQ multiplex PCR, and its TCRdb copy is limited to in-frame clones, with some not included. The sample lists roughly 140,000 clones, about nine tenths occurring once. The genes are TRBV2 and TRBJ2-7; a possible D gene is TRBD1 (6 bases). The sequencing used blood, collected from a patient whose treatment included radiotherapy and nephrectomy. The source of this sequence is a woman aged 45 to 65 with renal cell carcinoma. CDR3 region: CASGGLSYEQYF. DNA for the CDR3: TGTGCCAGCGGGGGCCTCTCCTACGAGCAGTACTTC.